This record concerns one TCR beta chain sequence. CDR1 is MNHNY and CDR2 is SVGAGI in the germline V gene (reference sequence). The CDR3 runs to 15 residues. Trimming took off 2 bases at V and 6 bases at J, with 14 bases between the two ends. This record comes from a study of blood T cells in healthy people across ages. For the second PCR, which ran for about 7 to 11 cycles, a sample-barcoded 5' primer and a J-beta primer mix were used. From the 5' RACE reads, TCRdb called clonotypes with MiXCR, one entry per CDR3 protein. The sample contains around 1,700,000 distinct CDR3 sequences, approximately 28% of which appear only once.

This sequence originates from a woman in her twenties or thirties in good health. Material: blood. J is TRBJ2-1 and V is TRBV6-6; possibly TRBD1 or TRBD2 for D (6 bases each). In nucleotides, the CDR3 is TGTGCCAGCAGTTACGGGGGCGGGGTGGGCAATGAGCAGTTCTTC. It yields the protein CASSYGGGVGNEQFF.